These 3 T cell receptor beta chains originate from one sample sequenced in a study of Ad26.COV2.S vaccination and SARS-CoV-2 variants. TCRdb's table, derived via immunoSEQ multiplex PCR, lists solely in-frame clones and lacks some. Among roughly 410,000 clones, approximately 83% were seen once, and the ten largest hold about 7.4%. The treatment: about 20 received Ad26.COV2.S at low or high dose, single or two shots; about 5 received placebo; per-sample allocation not given. Sample collection was performed on day 63 after the first vaccine or placebo injection. The source was peripheral blood, collected in a trial of Ad26.COV2.S vaccine versus placebo. These receptors all stem from a person aged 18-65 years who received the Ad26.COV2.S COVID-19 vaccine or a placebo.

The rearrangement uses TRBV27 and TRBJ2-7; D unresolved. V lost 3 bases to trimming and J lost 4 bases, with 16 bases between them. Looked up from germline, CDR1 is MNHEY and CDR2 is SMNVEV (reference sequence). This CDR3 contains 15 residues. CDR3 nucleotides: TGTGCCAGCAGTTTTGGTCAAGATGCCTTTTACGAGCAGTACTTC. This codes for CASSFGQDAFYEQYF.

The chain links TRBV24-1 to TRBJ1-1; D possibly corresponds to TRBD1 (5 bases). Trimming removed 4 bases from V and 2 bases from J, with 13 bases in between. The germline CDR1 and CDR2 sequences are KGHDR and SFDVKD. This CDR3 spans 15 amino acids. CDR3 nucleotide sequence: TGTGCCACCAGTGAACAGGACTGCCAAAACACTGAAGCTTTCTTT. Translated: CATSEQDCQNTEAFF.

Concerning this clone: One junction end disagrees with the germline gene, perhaps due to a read error. The chain couples TRBV29-1 to TRBJ1-1; D is possibly TRBD1 (5 bases). Germline V gene lookup returns CDR1 SQVTM and CDR2 ANQGSEA. The CDR3 has 15 amino acids. CDR3 bases: TGCAGCGTGATCTCCAGACACAGGTTGAACACGGAAGCTTTCTTT. Residues: CSVISRHRLNTEAFF.